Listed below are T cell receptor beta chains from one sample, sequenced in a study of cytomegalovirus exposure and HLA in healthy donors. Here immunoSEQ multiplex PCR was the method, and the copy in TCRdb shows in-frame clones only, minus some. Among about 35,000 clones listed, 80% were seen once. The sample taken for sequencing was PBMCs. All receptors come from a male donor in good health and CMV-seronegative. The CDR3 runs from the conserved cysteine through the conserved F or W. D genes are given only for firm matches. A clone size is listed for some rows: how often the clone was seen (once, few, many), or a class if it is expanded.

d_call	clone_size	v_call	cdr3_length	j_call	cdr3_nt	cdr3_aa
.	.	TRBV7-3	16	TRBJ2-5	TGTGCCAGCAGCTTAACGGCCCACACAGGGCGGGAGACCCAGTACTTC	CASSLTAHTGRETQYF
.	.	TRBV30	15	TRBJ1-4	TGTGCCTGGAGTGTACGGGGGAATCGGAATGAAAAACTGTTTTTT	CAWSVRGNRNEKLFF
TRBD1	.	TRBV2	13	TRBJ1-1	TGTGCCAGCAGTACAGGGGGTAACACTGAAGCTTTCTTT	CASSTGGNTEAFF
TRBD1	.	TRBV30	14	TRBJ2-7	TGTGCCCGGAGTGGAGAACAGGGGTCCTACGAGCAGTACTTC	CARSGEQGSYEQYF
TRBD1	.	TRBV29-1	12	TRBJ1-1	TGCAGCGCAAGGACAGGACACACTGAAGCTTTCTTT	CSARTGHTEAFF
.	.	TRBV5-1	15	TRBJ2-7	TGCGCCAGCAGCTTGGGGGGCAGCGGGTACTACGAGCAGTACTTC	CASSLGGSGYYEQYF
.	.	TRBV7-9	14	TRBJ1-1	TGTGCCAGCAGTTCAGCGGTTTCGAACACTGAAGCTTTCTTT	CASSSAVSNTEAFF
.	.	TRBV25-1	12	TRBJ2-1	TGTGCCAGCAGTGAATCTGAGAATGAGCAGTTCTTC	CASSESENEQFF
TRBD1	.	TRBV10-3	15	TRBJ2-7	TGTGCCATCAGTGACTCGGACAGGGGAAAAGACGAGCAGTACTTC	CAISDSDRGKDEQYF
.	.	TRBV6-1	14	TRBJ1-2	TGTGCCAGCAGTGACACGGGGGCTAACTATGGCTACACCTTC	CASSDTGANYGYTF
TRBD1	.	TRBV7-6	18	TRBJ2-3	TGTGCCAGCAGCTTCGGGACAGGAGGAGGCTTTAGCACAGATACGCAGTATTTT	CASSFGTGGGFSTDTQYF
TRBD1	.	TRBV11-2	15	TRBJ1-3	TGTGCCAGCAGCCCCGCCGGGACAGAATTGACGGGCATATATTTT	CASSPAGTELTGIYF
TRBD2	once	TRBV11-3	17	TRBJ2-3	TGTGCCAGCAGCTCCCGGACTAGCGGGGGGGCCAGAGATACGCAGTATTTT	CASSSRTSGGARDTQYF
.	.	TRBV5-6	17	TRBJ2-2	TGTGCCAGCAGCCCAACTACAGGTAGCATACACACCGGGGAGCTGTTTTTT	CASSPTTGSIHTGELFF
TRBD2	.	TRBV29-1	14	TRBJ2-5	TGCAGCGTGACTAGCGGGACCGGCGGCGGGACCCAGTACTTC	CSVTSGTGGGTQYF
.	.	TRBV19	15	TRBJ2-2	TGTGCCAGTAGTATGTCAGGGCTCGACACCGGGGAGCTGTTTTTT	CASSMSGLDTGELFF
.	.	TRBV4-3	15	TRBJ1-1	TGCGCCAGCAGCCAAGTGCAGGGTCTGGGCACTGAAGCTTTCTTT	CASSQVQGLGTEAFF
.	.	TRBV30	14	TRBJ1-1	TGTGCCTGGAGCAATAGCCCGATGAACACTGAAGCTTTCTTT	CAWSNSPMNTEAFF
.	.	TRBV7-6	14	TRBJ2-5	TGTGCCAGCAGCCCAAACGACAGCTATCGGACCCAGTACTTC	CASSPNDSYRTQYF
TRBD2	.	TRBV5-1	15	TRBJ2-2	TGCGCCAGCAGCGGAGCGGGGGTGAGCACCGGGGAGCTGTTTTTT	CASSGAGVSTGELFF
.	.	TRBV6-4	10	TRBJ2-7	TGTGCCAGCGGAGGTGGCGAGCAGTACTTC	CASGGGEQYF
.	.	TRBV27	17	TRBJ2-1	TGTGCCAGCAGTGGATCGTCAAGCGCCAGCTCCTACAATGAGCAGTTCTTC	CASSGSSSASSYNEQFF
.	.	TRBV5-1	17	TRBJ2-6	TGCGCCAGCAGCTTGTATCCGGACTTGTCTGGGGCCAACGTCCTGACTTTC	CASSLYPDLSGANVLTF
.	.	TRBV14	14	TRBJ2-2	TGTGCCAGCAGCCAAGGAGGTCCGGGCGGGGAGCTGTTTTTT	CASSQGGPGGELFF
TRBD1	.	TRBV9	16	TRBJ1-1	TGTGCCAGCAGCCCAGGGACAGGGTTGTCCGGCACTGAAGCTTTCTTT	CASSPGTGLSGTEAFF
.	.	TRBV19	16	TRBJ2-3	TGTGCCAGTAAATTGAGTGCGGGGACTAGCACAGATACGCAGTATTTT	CASKLSAGTSTDTQYF
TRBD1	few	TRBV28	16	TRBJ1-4	TGTGCCAGCAGTATCCCAGACAGGGCTGCTAATGAAAAACTGTTTTTT	CASSIPDRAANEKLFF
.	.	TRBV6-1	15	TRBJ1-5	TGTGCCAGCAGGACAGGCGGTTATAGCAATCAGCCCCAGCATTTT	CASRTGGYSNQPQHF
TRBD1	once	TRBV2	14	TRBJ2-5	TGTGCCAGCAGTCCCGGGACAGGGTCAGAGACCCAGTACTTC	CASSPGTGSETQYF
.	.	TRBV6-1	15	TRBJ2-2	TGTGCCAGCAGTGCCCGACAGCAGAACACCGGGGAGCTGTTTTTT	CASSARQQNTGELFF
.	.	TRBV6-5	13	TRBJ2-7	TGTGCCAGCAGTTACGGACAGCACTACGAGCAGTACTTC	CASSYGQHYEQYF
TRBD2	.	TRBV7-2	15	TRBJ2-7	TGTGCCAGCAGCTTAGCAGGGGGGACTAGCGGGAGGTGGGACTTC	CASSLAGGTSGRWDF
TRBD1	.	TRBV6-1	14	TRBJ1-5	TGTGCCAGCAGGGGGACAGATAGCAATCAGCCCCAGCATTTT	CASRGTDSNQPQHF
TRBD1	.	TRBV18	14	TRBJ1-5	TGTGCCAGCTCACCTGGACAGGGGAATCAGCCCCAGCATTTT	CASSPGQGNQPQHF
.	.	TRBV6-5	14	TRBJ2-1	TGTGCCAGCAGTCGTGGGCCCTCCTACAATGAGCAGTTCTTC	CASSRGPSYNEQFF
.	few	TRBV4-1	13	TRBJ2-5	TGCGCCAGCAGTCTCGGGTCCCGGGAGACCCAGTACTTC	CASSLGSRETQYF
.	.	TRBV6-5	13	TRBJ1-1	TGTGCCAGCACTTGGGGGGTTGACACTGAAGCTTTCTTT	CASTWGVDTEAFF
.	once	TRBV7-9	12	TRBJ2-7	TGTGCCAGCAGCCAGGGAAGCTACGAGCAGTACTTC	CASSQGSYEQYF
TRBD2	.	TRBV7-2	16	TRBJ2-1	TGTGCCAGCAGGGATCCGACTAGCGGGGTGTACAATGAGCAGTTCTTC	CASRDPTSGVYNEQFF
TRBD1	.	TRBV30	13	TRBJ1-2	TGTGCCTGGAGCGAGGACAGGGGGCATGGCTACACCTTC	CAWSEDRGHGYTF
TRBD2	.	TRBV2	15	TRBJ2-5	TGTGCCAGCAGTGAAAGGCGGGGGGGCCCGGAGACCCAGTACTTC	CASSERRGGPETQYF
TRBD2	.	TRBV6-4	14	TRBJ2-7	TGTGCCAGCAGTTTAACTAGCGGGAGAGGCGAGCAGTACTTC	CASSLTSGRGEQYF
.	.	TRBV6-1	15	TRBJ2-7	TGTGCCAGCAGTGAAGCGCCTCGCGGATCCTACGAGCAGTACTTC	CASSEAPRGSYEQYF
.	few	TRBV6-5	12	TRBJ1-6	TGTGCCAGCAACGGGGGTAATTCACCCCTCCACTTT	CASNGGNSPLHF
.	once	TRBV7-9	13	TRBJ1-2	TGTGCCAGCAGCCCGAAAGACATCTATGGCTACACCTTC	CASSPKDIYGYTF
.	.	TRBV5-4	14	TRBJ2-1	TGTGCCAGCAGCCGCCAGGGGCCCTACAATGAGCAGTTCTTC	CASSRQGPYNEQFF